The 5 T cell receptor beta chains presented below share a single source sample, sequenced in a study of T cell repertoires in cytomegalovirus infection. Antigen specificity for these receptors is unknown. TCRdb redid the calling of the reads with MiXCR, one entry per CDR3 protein. The sample holds about 900,000 distinct CDR3 sequences; around 30% are singletons and the top ten take about 14%. The sequencing used cultured CD8+ T cells from PBMCs, collected from culture after CMV antigen stimulation. The receptors come from a human donor in good health (CMV status not recorded). Some clones in this sample may be carry-over from other donors' samples.

This clonotype was found many times. V usage is TRBV7-9 and J usage is TRBJ2-7, with D hard to call. V lost 0 bases, J lost 6 bases, and 6 bases lay in between. This CDR3 is 12 amino acids long. The germline CDR1 and CDR2 sequences are SEHNR and FQNEAQ (reference sequence). Here the CDR3 reads CASSLARSEQYF. For the CDR3, the DNA is TGTGCCAGCAGCTTAGCCCGAAGCGAGCAGTACTTC. The variable domain in full, completed from reference TRBV7-9 and TRBJ2-7, reads DTGVSQNPRHKITKRGQNVTFRCDPISEHNRLYWYRQTLGQGPEFLTYFQNEAQLEKSRLLSDRFSAERPKGSFSTLEIQRTEQGDSAMYLCASSLARSEQYFGPGTRLTVT.

The J gene is TRBJ2-1, the V gene TRBV2; D might be TRBD2 (5 bases). In germline, CDR1 is SNHLY, CDR2 FYNNEI. CDR3 size: 12 residues. Trimming took 11 bases from V and 2 from J, leaving 10 bases between them. DNA of the CDR3: TGTGCCCAAACCGGGACCTACAATGAGCAGTTCTTC. Its translation: CAQTGTYNEQFF.

The chain has TRBV15 and TRBJ2-1; D unresolved. Trimming shortened V by 5 bases and J by 5 bases, and 16 bases separated the two germline ends. CDR1 is LNHNV and CDR2 is YYDKDF in the germline V gene (reference sequence). The CDR3 consists of 15 residues. The CDR3 spells CATSLDPVVDNEQFF. For the CDR3, the DNA is TGTGCCACCAGCCTGGACCCCGTGGTGGACAATGAGCAGTTCTTC.

This clonotype was seen more than once but under ten times. The CDR3, as DNA: TGTGCCAGCACCCCTGAGGGTTGGGAGACCCAGTACTTC. As protein: CASTPEGWETQYF. V usage is TRBV12-3 or TRBV12-4 and J usage is TRBJ2-5, with TRBD2 as a possible D gene (5 bases). This CDR3 comprises 13 residues. V lost 7 bases and J 5 bases, leaving 14 bases between the germline ends.

This clonotype occurred once. The chain uses TRBV6-5 and TRBJ1-2; D gene ambiguous. The CDR3 is 17 amino acids. Per the germline V gene, CDR1 is MNHEY and CDR2 is SVGAGI. Trimming took 0 bases from V and 0 from J, leaving 14 bases between them. The CDR3 DNA reads TGTGCCAGCAGTTACTCGGACTCCGAGGCACCTAACTATGGCTACACCTTC. It is translated as CASSYSDSEAPNYGYTF.